Only a few counts were recorded for the clone carrying this T cell receptor (beta chain). The sample is drawn from a study of T cells in Graves' hyperthyroidism and ophthalmopathy. Clinical symptoms, serum thyroxine, TRAb, thyroid ultrasound and orbital computed tomography established diagnosis. Fresh peripheral blood, about 10 ml of it, supplied the PBMCs. RNA transcripts provided the source from which TCR beta CDR3 regions were amplified. When the TCR CDR3 underwent first-round RT-PCR, the HTBI primer set was used. TCRdb re-analysed the multiplex PCR reads in MiXCR, keeping a single row per CDR3 protein. The data show over 500,000 distinct CDR3 sequences, about 15% seen once. V lost 6 bases and J 6 bases, leaving 18 bases between the germline ends. CDR1 is SQVTM and CDR2 is ANQGSEA in the germline V gene. This CDR3 has 14 residues.

The chain recombines TRBV29-1 with TRBJ2-1; D is possibly TRBD2 (6 bases). Sequencing was performed on blood. This sequence originates from a woman in her thirties with Graves' ophthalmopathy. The CDR3 DNA reads TGCAGCGTCGGCGGGGCTAGTCGATTCAATGAGCAGTTCTTC. As protein: CSVGGASRFNEQFF.